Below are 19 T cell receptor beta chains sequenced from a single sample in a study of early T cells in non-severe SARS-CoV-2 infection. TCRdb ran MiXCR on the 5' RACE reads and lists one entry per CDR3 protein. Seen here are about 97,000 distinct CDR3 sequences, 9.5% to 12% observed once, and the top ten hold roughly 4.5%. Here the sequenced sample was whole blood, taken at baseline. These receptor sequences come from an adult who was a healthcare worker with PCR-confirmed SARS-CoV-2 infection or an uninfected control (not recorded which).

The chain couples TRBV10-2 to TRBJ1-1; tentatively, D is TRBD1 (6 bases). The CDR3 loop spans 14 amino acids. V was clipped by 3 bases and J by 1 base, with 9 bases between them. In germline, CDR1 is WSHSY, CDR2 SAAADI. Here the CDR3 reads CASSEVGQNTEAFF. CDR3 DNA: TGCGCCAGCAGTGAAGTGGGACAGAACACTGAAGCTTTCTTT.

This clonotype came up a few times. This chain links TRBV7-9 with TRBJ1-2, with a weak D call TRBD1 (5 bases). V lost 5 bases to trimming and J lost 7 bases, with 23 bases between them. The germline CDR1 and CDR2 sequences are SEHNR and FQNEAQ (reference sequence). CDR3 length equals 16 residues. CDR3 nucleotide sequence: TGTGCCAGCAGCAGTCAAACCGGGACGCGGGCGAGTGGCTACACCTTC. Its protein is CASSSQTGTRASGYTF.

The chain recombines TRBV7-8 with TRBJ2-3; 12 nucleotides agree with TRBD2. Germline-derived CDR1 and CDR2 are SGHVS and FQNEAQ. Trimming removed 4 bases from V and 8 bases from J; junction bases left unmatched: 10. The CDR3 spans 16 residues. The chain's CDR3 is CASSSTSGGTPGTQYF. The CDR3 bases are TGTGCCAGCAGCTCAACTAGCGGGGGGACTCCTGGTACGCAGTATTTT.

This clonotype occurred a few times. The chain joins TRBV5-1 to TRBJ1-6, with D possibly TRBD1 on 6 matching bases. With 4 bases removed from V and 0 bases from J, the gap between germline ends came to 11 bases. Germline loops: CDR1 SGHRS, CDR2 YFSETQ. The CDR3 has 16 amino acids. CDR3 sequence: CASSKTGSSYNSPLHF. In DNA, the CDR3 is TGCGCCAGCAGCAAAACAGGGAGCTCCTATAATTCACCCCTCCACTTT. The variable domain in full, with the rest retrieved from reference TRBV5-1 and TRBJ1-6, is KAGVTQTPRYLIKTRGQQVTLSCSPISGHRSVSWYQQTPGQGLQFLFEYFSETQRNKGNFPGRFSGRQFSNSRSEMNVSTLELGDSALYLCASSKTGSSYNSPLHFGNGTRLTVT.

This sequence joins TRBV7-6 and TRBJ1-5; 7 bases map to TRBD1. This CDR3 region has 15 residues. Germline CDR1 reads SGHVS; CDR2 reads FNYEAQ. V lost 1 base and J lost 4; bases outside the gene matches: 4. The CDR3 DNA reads TGTGCCAGCAGCTTAGGCAGGGGGAGGAATCAGCCCCAGCATTTT. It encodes CASSLGRGRNQPQHF.

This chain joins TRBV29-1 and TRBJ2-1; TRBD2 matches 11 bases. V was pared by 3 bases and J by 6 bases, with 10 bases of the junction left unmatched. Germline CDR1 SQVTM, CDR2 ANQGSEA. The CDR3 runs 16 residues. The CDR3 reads CSVDPSRTSGSNEQFF. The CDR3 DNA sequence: TGCAGCGTTGATCCATCGCGGACTAGCGGGTCCAATGAGCAGTTCTTC.

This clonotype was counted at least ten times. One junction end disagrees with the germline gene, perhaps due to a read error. The CDR3 loop reads CASSSPFRSVVF. As DNA, the CDR3 is TGTGCCAGCAGTTCTCCCTTCAGGAGCGTGGTTTTT. This chain connects TRBV12-3 or TRBV12-4 to TRBJ1-4; D gene uncertain. CDR3 length: 12 residues.

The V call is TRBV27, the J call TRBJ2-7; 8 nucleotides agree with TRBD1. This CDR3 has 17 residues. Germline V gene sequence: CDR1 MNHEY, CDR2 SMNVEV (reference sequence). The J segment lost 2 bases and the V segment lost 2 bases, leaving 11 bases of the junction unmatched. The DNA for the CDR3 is TGTGCCAGCAGTTTAGGGACAGGACCCTCGGGGGCCTACGAGCAGTACTTC. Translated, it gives CASSLGTGPSGAYEQYF.

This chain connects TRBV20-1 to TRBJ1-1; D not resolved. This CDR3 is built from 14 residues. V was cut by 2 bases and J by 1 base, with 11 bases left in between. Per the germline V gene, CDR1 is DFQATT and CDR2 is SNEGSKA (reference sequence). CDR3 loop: CSARSSGENTEAFF. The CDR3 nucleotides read TGCAGTGCTAGATCGTCAGGAGAGAACACTGAAGCTTTCTTT.

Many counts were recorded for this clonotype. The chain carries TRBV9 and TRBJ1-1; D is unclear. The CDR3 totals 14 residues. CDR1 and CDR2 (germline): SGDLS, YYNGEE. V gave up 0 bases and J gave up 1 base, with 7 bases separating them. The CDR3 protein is CASSVGDQNTEAFF. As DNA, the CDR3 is TGTGCCAGCAGCGTAGGAGATCAGAACACTGAAGCTTTCTTT.

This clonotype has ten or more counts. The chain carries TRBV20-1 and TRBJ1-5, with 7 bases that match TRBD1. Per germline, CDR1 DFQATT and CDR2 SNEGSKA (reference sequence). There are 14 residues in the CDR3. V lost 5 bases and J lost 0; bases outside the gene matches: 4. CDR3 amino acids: CSADDRDSNQPQHF. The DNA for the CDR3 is TGCAGTGCTGATGACAGGGATAGCAATCAGCCCCAGCATTTT.

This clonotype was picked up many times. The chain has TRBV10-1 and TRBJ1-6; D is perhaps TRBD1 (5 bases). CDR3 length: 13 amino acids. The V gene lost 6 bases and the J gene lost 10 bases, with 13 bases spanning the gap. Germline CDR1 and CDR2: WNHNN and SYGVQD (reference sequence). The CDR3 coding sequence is TGCGCCAGCAGCCGGGACCAAACATCACCCCTCCACTTT. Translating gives CASSRDQTSPLHF.

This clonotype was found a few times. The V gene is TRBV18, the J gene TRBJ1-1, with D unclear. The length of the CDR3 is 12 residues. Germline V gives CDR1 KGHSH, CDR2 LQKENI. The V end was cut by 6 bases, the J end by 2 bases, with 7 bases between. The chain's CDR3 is CASSLANTEAFF. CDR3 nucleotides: TGTGCCAGCTCTCTTGCAAACACTGAAGCTTTCTTT.

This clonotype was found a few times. The CDR3 is CAISESSRTYGYTF. Written as DNA, the CDR3 is TGTGCCATCAGTGAGTCCTCCCGAACTTATGGCTACACCTTC. The chain is built from TRBV10-3 and TRBJ1-2; the D is unclear. V was clipped by 0 bases and J by 5 bases, with 10 bases between them. Germline assignment: CDR1 ENHRY and CDR2 SYGVKD. This CDR3 comprises 14 residues.

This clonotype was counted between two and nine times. CDR3 bases: TGTGCCAGCGAGGGGACGGTTAATGAAAAACTGTTTTTT. It encodes CASEGTVNEKLFF. The V call is TRBV6-1, the J call TRBJ1-4, with a weak D call TRBD1 (5 bases). The CDR3 is 13 residues long. The germline V and J ends were trimmed by 8 bases and 4 bases, with 11 bases remaining between them. Germline CDR1 reads MNHNS; CDR2 reads SASEGT.

CDR3 DNA sequence: TGTGCCAGCAGCTCTAGACTAGCCGTTAGTGAGCAGTTCTTC. Its protein product is CASSSRLAVSEQFF. V is TRBV7-2 and J is TRBJ2-1; TRBD2 matches 7 bases. Trimming removed 4 bases from V and 9 bases from J; junction bases left unmatched: 9. The CDR3 is made up of 14 amino acids. Germline V CDR1 and CDR2: SGHTA, FQGNSA. Full variable domain (rest looked up from reference TRBV7-2 and TRBJ2-1): GAGVSQSPSNKVTEKGKDVELRCDPISGHTALYWYRQSLGQGLEFLIYFQGNSAPDKSGLPSDRFSAERTGGSVSTLTIQRTQQEDSAVYLCASSSRLAVSEQFFGPGTRLTVL.

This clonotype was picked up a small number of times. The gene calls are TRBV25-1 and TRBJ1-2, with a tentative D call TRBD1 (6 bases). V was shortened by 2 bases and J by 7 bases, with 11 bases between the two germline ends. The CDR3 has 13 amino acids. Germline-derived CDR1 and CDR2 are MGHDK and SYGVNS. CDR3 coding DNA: TGTGCCAGCAGTGAAAGGGGGACGCTTGGCTACACCTTC. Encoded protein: CASSERGTLGYTF.

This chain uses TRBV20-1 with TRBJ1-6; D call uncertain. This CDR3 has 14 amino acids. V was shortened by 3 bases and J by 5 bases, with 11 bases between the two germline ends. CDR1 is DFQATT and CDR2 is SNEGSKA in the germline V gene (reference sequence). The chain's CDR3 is CSASIGQNNSPLHF. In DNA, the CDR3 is TGCAGTGCTAGTATCGGGCAAAATAATTCACCCCTCCACTTT.

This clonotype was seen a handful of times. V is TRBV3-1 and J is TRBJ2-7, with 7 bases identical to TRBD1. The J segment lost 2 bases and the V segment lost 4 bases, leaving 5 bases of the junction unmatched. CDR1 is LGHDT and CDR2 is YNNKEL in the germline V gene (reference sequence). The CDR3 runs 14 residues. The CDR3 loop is CASSPRQGAYEQYF. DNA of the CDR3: TGTGCCAGCAGCCCCCGGCAGGGGGCCTACGAGCAGTACTTC.